Presented here are 8 T cell receptor beta chains from one specimen sequenced in a study of cytomegalovirus exposure and HLA in healthy donors. PCR involved 60 Vbeta and 13 Jbeta primers. Profiled with immunoSEQ multiplex PCR; TCRdb holds only in-frame clones, not every one. In the table there are some 170,000 clones, about 9% of which are singletons. Sequencing was carried out using PBMCs. The receptors originated from a woman aged 30 to 39 in good health and CMV-seropositive.

This clone was recorded a few times. The chain uses TRBV2 and TRBJ1-4, with a weak D call TRBD1 (5 bases). CDR3 length: 14 amino acids. Germline V gene sequence: CDR1 SNHLY, CDR2 FYNNEI. The ends were cut back, 1 base at V and 5 bases at J, with 8 bases in the middle. CDR3 amino acids: CASSEGGANEKLFF. The DNA for the CDR3 is TGTGCCAGCAGTGAAGGGGGCGCGAATGAAAAACTGTTTTTT.

The chain has TRBV5-1 and TRBJ1-1; 9 nucleotides match TRBD1. The CDR3 covers 15 residues. The junction had 7 bases not matched to a gene; V was cut back by 6 bases and J by 1 base. Germline CDR1 reads SGHRS; CDR2 reads YFSETQ. The CDR3 reads CASTPRQGENTEAFF. CDR3 sequence (DNA): TGCGCCAGCACCCCCCGACAGGGGGAGAACACTGAAGCTTTCTTT.

This clone has a handful of counts. This chain links TRBV11-2 with TRBJ2-7; a weak D match, TRBD1 (6 bases). With 2 bases removed from V and 1 base from J, the gap between germline ends came to 18 bases. CDR1 SGHAT and CDR2 FQNNGV come from the germline V gene. This CDR3 has 17 residues. CDR3 loop: CASSLSGTPVFSYEQYF. CDR3 in DNA: TGTGCCAGCAGCTTATCCGGGACACCTGTTTTTTCCTACGAGCAGTACTTC.

This clone was seen a few times. V gene TRBV4-1 combines with J gene TRBJ2-2; D may be TRBD1 (5 bases). The CDR3 covers 17 residues. Trimming cost V 0 bases and J 3 bases, with 14 bases left between them. CDR1 is MGHRA, CDR2 YSYEKL, per germline. The CDR3 coding sequence is TGCGCCAGCAGCCAAGATAACTCCAGGGTTGACACCGGGGAGCTGTTTTTT. Translated, it gives CASSQDNSRVDTGELFF.

The V gene is TRBV5-4, the J gene TRBJ2-3; 8 bases are shared with TRBD1. CDR1 SGHNT and CDR2 YYREEE come from the germline V gene (reference sequence). The CDR3 has 13 residues. V dropped 4 bases and J dropped 6; count of bases not matched to a gene: 4. In nucleotides, the CDR3 is TGTGCCAGCAGCAGCTACAGGGGGGATACGCAGTATTTT. Translating gives CASSSYRGDTQYF.

This chain joins TRBV10-1 and TRBJ2-1; unclear D gene. Germline V gene sequence: CDR1 WNHNN, CDR2 SYGVQD (reference sequence). The V end lost 2 bases, the J end lost 7 bases, and 12 bases lay between the germline ends. This CDR3 spans 14 amino acids. CDR3 in DNA: TGCGCCAGCAGTGAGGGCTCCCTTGTGAATGAGCAGTTCTTC. Its protein is CASSEGSLVNEQFF.

In this sample, this clone turned up a few times. CDR3 sequence reads: CASDRNTEAFF. In DNA form, the CDR3 reads TGTGCCAGCGACAGGAACACTGAAGCTTTCTTT. This sequence joins TRBV6-6 and TRBJ1-1; D might be TRBD1 (5 bases). The germline gives CDR1 MNHNY, CDR2 SVGAGI (reference sequence). The CDR3 consists of 11 residues. Trimming cost V 8 bases and J 1 base, with 5 bases left between them.

The chain couples TRBV9 to TRBJ1-5, with D possibly being TRBD1 (6 bases). The germline V gene has CDR1 SGDLS and CDR2 YYNGEE. The CDR3 totals 15 residues. Trimming removed 4 bases at V and 5 bases at J, with 16 bases between. CDR3 region: CASSSTPGADQPQHF. The CDR3 DNA follows: TGTGCCAGCAGCTCAACCCCAGGGGCGGATCAGCCCCAGCATTTT.